These 16 T cell receptor beta chains were sequenced from one sample in a study of shared clonotypes between healthy human individuals. The protocol was immunoSEQ multiplex PCR, while the TCRdb copy is restricted to in-frame clones and leaves out a portion. The repertoire holds some 630,000 clones, with 95% to 96% as singletons. Only CD45RO-negative cells positively selected for CCR7 counted as naive CD8 cells, so terminally differentiated effector memory CD45RA+ cells were excluded. The source material was naive CD8+ T cells sorted from blood. Receptors were obtained from a woman in her twenties or thirties in good health.

The chain is built from TRBV6-5 and TRBJ2-3; TRBD2 is a possible D gene (6 bases). The CDR3 is 15 amino acids. V lost 0 bases to trimming and J lost 3 bases, with 10 bases between them. Germline V gene lookup returns CDR1 MNHEY and CDR2 SVGAGI. Written as DNA, the CDR3 is TGTGCCAGCAGTTACTCTACGCTAGCGACAGATACGCAGTATTTT. Protein product: CASSYSTLATDTQYF.

The chain has TRBV5-1 and TRBJ2-1; no clear D gene. CDR3 length: 15 amino acids. Per the germline V gene, CDR1 is SGHRS and CDR2 is YFSETQ. V gave up 1 base and J gave up 0 bases, with 8 bases separating them. The CDR3 protein is CASSLKFSSYNEQFF. CDR3 nucleotides: TGCGCCAGCAGCTTGAAGTTTAGCTCCTACAATGAGCAGTTCTTC.

V and J are TRBV6-1 and TRBJ1-3; TRBD1 matches 8 bases. V dropped 6 bases and J dropped 5; count of bases not matched to a gene: 9. CDR1 is MNHNS, CDR2 SASEGT, per germline. This CDR3 comprises 15 residues. CDR3 region: CASRDRASIRNTIYF. CDR3 bases: TGTGCCAGCAGGGACAGGGCTTCTATTAGAAACACCATATATTTT.

J is TRBJ2-7 and V is TRBV27; weak D call: TRBD1 (5 bases). Germline lookup yields CDR1 MNHEY and CDR2 SMNVEV (reference sequence). This CDR3 is built from 15 residues. V gave up 5 bases and J gave up 2 bases, with 16 bases separating them. The DNA of the CDR3 is TGTGCCAGCAGTCCCGGGCCGTCAGGGACCTACGAGCAGTACTTC. It is translated as CASSPGPSGTYEQYF.

This chain uses TRBV5-4 with TRBJ2-7, with D perhaps given as TRBD1 or TRBD2 (5 bases each). The V gene lost 1 base and the J gene lost 6 bases, with 11 bases spanning the gap. The CDR3 contains 13 residues. Germline V gene data show CDR1 as SGHNT and CDR2 as YYREEE (reference sequence). This chain's CDR3 is CASSLPGTLEQYF. CDR3 DNA: TGTGCCAGCAGCTTGCCTGGGACCCTCGAGCAGTACTTC.

The chain couples TRBV5-1 to TRBJ2-6, with D perhaps matching TRBD2 (5 bases). The CDR3 runs 17 residues. The germline V and J ends were trimmed by 0 bases and 0 bases, with 10 bases remaining between them. CDR1 is SGHRS and CDR2 is YFSETQ in the germline V gene. CDR3 loop: CASSLVARASGANVLTF. CDR3 DNA: TGCGCCAGCAGCTTGGTTGCGCGGGCCTCTGGGGCCAACGTCCTGACTTTC.

The chain has TRBV4-2 and TRBJ2-7; D not resolved. Deletions cut 3 bases from V and 0 bases from J, with 12 bases between. Looked up from germline, CDR1 is LGHNA and CDR2 is YNFKEQ. The CDR3 consists of 15 residues. CDR3 loop: CASSHFQTSSYEQYF. CDR3 DNA: TGTGCCAGCAGCCACTTTCAGACGAGCTCCTACGAGCAGTACTTC.

The chain couples TRBV11-2 to TRBJ2-1, with D possibly matching TRBD2 (6 bases). CDR3 length: 15 residues. Germline V gene data show CDR1 as SGHAT and CDR2 as FQNNGV. Trimming shortened V by 2 bases and J by 4 bases, and 12 bases separated the two germline ends. The CDR3 coding sequence is TGTGCCAGCAGCTTATGGGGGAGGAGGTACAATGAGCAGTTCTTC. It specifies CASSLWGRRYNEQFF.

The chain uses TRBV28 and TRBJ2-7; 7 bases are shared with TRBD2. Germline V gene lookup returns CDR1 MDHEN and CDR2 SYDVKM. J gave up 2 bases and V 5 bases, and 9 bases lay outside the gene matches. The CDR3 has 15 amino acids. CDR3 DNA: TGTGCCAGCAGTCTATCGGGGGAGGGCCCCTACGAGCAGTACTTC. This gives the protein CASSLSGEGPYEQYF.

The gene calls are TRBV2 and TRBJ2-7; D is unclear. CDR1 SNHLY and CDR2 FYNNEI come from the germline V gene. The V and J ends lost 1 base and 0 bases respectively, with 16 bases between them. CDR3 length: 17 amino acids. CDR3 in amino acids: CASSEDPAGLSSYEQYF. The CDR3 nucleotides are TGTGCCAGCAGTGAAGATCCGGCAGGCTTAAGCTCCTACGAGCAGTACTTC.

The chain couples TRBV7-2 to TRBJ2-1; 10 nucleotides line up with TRBD2. The CDR3 has 18 amino acids. Looked up from germline, CDR1 is SGHTA and CDR2 is FQGNSA. V gave up 1 base and J gave up 6 bases; unmatched junction bases: 12. The CDR3 reads CASSLVVGMASGSNEQFF. CDR3 nucleotides: TGTGCCAGCAGCTTAGTGGTCGGTATGGCTAGCGGGAGCAATGAGCAGTTCTTC.

The chain employs TRBV7-6 and TRBJ2-7, with D perhaps TRBD1 (5 bases). V was pared by 1 base and J by 0 bases, with 10 bases between. This CDR3 is 15 amino acids long. CDR1 and CDR2 (germline): SGHVS, FNYEAQ. CDR3 protein: CASSLGTLSSYEQYF. Here the CDR3 DNA reads TGTGCCAGCAGCTTAGGGACACTAAGCTCCTACGAGCAGTACTTC.

CDR3 nucleotide sequence: TGTGCCAGCAGCGTAGACTCATGGACTGAAGCTTTCTTT. It encodes CASSVDSWTEAFF. The chain combines TRBV9 with TRBJ1-1; D remains unclear. From germline, CDR1 is SGDLS and CDR2 YYNGEE. V lost 0 bases and J 5 bases, leaving 8 bases between the germline ends. The length of the CDR3 is 13 residues.

The CDR3 coding sequence is TGTGCCAGTAGAACAGCCCTCCGGACAGGGGGCTGGGGCTATGGCTACACCTTC. Translated: CASRTALRTGGWGYGYTF. This chain links TRBV19 with TRBJ1-2; 11 bases agree with TRBD1. Germline-derived CDR1 and CDR2 are LNHDA and SQIVND (reference sequence). After removal of 6 bases from V and 4 bases from J, the junction contained 16 bases not matched to a gene. The CDR3 is 18 residues long. The variable domain in full, completed from reference TRBV19 and TRBJ1-2, reads DGGITQSPKYLFRKEGQNVTLSCEQNLNHDAMYWYRQDPGQGLRLIYYSQIVNDFQKGDIAEGYSVSREKKESFPLTVTSAQKNPTAFYLCASRTALRTGGWGYGYTFGSGTRLTVV.

The chain joins TRBV4-1 to TRBJ2-1, with 9 bases aligning to TRBD1. The V segment lost 1 base and the J segment 8 bases; nucleotides outside the gene matches: 9. Per the germline V gene, CDR1 is MGHRA and CDR2 is YSYEKL. The CDR3 covers 16 residues. This CDR3 is CASSQGPGTGMDEQFF. CDR3 sequence (DNA): TGCGCCAGCAGCCAAGGCCCCGGGACAGGGATGGATGAGCAGTTCTTC.

The gene calls are TRBV9 and TRBJ2-2, with D unresolved. This CDR3 has 15 residues. CDR1 is SGDLS and CDR2 is YYNGEE in the germline V gene. V lost 3 bases and J 7 bases, leaving 16 bases between the germline ends. The CDR3 nucleotides read TGTGCCAGCAGCGGTTACGACAACCCCGGCGGGGAGCTGTTTTTT. It yields the protein CASSGYDNPGGELFF.